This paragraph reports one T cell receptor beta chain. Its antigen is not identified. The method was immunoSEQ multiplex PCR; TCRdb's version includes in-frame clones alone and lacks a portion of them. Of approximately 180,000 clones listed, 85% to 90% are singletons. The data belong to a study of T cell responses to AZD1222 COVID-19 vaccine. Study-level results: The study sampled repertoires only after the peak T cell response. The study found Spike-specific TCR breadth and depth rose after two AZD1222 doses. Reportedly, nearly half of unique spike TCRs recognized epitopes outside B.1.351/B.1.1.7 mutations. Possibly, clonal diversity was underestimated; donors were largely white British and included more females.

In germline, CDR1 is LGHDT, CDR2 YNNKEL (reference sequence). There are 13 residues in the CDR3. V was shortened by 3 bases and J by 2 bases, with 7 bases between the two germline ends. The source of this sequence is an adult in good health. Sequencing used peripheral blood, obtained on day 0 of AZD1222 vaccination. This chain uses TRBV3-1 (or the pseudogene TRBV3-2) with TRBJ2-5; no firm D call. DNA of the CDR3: TGTGCCAGCAGCCATACACAACAAGAGACCCAGTACTTC. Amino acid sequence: CASSHTQQETQYF.